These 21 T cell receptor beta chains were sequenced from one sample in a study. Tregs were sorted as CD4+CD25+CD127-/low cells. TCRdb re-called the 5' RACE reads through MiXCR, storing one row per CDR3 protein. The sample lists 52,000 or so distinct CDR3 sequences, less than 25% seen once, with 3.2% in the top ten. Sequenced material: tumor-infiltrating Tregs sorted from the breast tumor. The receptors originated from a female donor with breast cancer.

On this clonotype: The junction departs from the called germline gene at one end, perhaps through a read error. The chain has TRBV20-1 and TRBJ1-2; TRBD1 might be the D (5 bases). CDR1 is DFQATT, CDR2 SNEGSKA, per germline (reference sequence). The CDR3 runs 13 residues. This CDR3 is CCARPQETDGYTF. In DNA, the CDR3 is TGCTGTGCTAGGCCACAGGAGACAGATGGCTACACCTTC.

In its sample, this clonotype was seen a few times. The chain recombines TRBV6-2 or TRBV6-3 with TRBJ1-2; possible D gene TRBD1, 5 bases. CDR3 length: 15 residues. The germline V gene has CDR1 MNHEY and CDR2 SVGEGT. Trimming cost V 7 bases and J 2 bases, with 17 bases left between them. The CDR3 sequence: CASTDRQGRNYGYTF. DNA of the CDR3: TGTGCCAGCACCGACCGGCAGGGAAGGAACTATGGCTACACCTTC.

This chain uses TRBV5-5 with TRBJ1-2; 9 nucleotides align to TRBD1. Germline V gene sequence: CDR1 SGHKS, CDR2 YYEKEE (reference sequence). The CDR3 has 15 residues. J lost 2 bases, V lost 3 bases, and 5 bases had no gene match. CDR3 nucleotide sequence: TGTGCCAGCAGCTCCGCGGGACAGGGAAACTATGGCTACACCTTC. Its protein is CASSSAGQGNYGYTF.

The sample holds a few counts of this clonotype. CDR3 sequence reads: CASSLFLQGSNYGYTF. For the CDR3, the DNA is TGCGCCAGCAGCTTGTTCTTACAGGGATCAAACTATGGCTACACCTTC. This chain uses TRBV5-1 with TRBJ1-2, with D tentatively TRBD1 (6 bases). The CDR3 is 16 residues long. Germline CDR1 SGHRS, CDR2 YFSETQ. Trimming took 1 base from V and 2 from J, leaving 15 bases between them.

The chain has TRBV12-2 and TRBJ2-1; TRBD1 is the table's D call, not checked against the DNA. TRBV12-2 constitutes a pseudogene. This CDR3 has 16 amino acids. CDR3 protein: CASRLPGGATDNEQFF. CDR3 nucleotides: TGTGCAAGTCGCCTGCCGGGGGGGGCGACCGACAATGAGCAGTTCTTC.

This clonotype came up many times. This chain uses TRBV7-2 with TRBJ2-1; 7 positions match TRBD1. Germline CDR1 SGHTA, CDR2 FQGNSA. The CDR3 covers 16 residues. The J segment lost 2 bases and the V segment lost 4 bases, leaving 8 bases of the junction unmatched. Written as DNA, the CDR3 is TGTGCCAGCAGCTCCCTTGAGGGGGCAGCCTACAATGAGCAGTTCTTC. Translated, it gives CASSSLEGAAYNEQFF.

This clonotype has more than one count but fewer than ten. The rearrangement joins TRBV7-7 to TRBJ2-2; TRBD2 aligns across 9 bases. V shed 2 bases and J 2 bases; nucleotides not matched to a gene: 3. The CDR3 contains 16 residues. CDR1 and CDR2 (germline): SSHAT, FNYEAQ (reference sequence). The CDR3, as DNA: TGTGCCAGCAGCTTACCTAGCGGGATAAACACCGGGGAGCTGTTTTTT. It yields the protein CASSLPSGINTGELFF. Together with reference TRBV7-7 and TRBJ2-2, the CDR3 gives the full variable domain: GAGVSQSPRYKVTKRGQDVTLRCDPISSHATLYWYQQALGQGPEFLTYFNYEAQPDKSGLPSDRFSAERPEGSISTLTIQRTEQRDSAMYRCASSLPSGINTGELFFGEGSRLTVL.

Written as DNA, the CDR3 is TGCGCCAGCAGCCGGAGGTGGCCCTACAATGAGCAGTTCTTC. Protein product: CASSRRWPYNEQFF. The chain is built from TRBV4-1 and TRBJ2-1; the D gene is possibly TRBD2 (5 bases). The ends were cut back, 4 bases at V and 2 bases at J, with 9 bases in the middle. The CDR3 sequence is 14 residues long. Germline CDR1 reads MGHRA; CDR2 reads YSYEKL.

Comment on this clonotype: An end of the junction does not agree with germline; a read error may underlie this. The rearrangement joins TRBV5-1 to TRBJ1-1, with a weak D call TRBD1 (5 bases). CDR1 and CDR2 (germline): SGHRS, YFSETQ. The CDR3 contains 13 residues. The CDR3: CPSRAVGDTEAFF. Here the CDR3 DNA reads TGCCCCAGCCGGGCGGTGGGGGACACTGAAGCTTTCTTT. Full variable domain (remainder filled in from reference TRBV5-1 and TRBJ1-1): KAGVTQTPRYLIKTRGQQVTLSCSPISGHRSVSWYQQTPGQGLQFLFEYFSETQRNKGNFPGRFSGRQFSNSRSEMNVSTLELGDSALYLCPSRAVGDTEAFFGQGTRLTVV.

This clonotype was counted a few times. Written as DNA, the CDR3 is TGTGCCAGCAGCCCTGCGGCCCTCGGGGCCAACGTCCTGACTTTC. Protein sequence: CASSPAALGANVLTF. V gene TRBV7-2 combines with J gene TRBJ2-6; D remains unclear. Per the germline V gene, CDR1 is SGHTA and CDR2 is FQGNSA. The CDR3 runs 15 residues. The V end was cut by 5 bases, the J end by 4 bases, with 12 bases between.

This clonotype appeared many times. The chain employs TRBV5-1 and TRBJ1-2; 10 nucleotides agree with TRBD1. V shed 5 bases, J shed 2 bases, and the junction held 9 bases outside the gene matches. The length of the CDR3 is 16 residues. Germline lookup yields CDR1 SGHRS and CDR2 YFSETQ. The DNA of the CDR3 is TGCGCCAGCAGTCCGCGCGGGACAGGGGACAACTATGGCTACACCTTC. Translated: CASSPRGTGDNYGYTF.

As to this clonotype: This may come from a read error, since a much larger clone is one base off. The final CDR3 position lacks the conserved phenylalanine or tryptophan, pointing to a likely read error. Written as DNA, the CDR3 is TGCGCCAGCAGCCCGGACAGGGGCTCAGATACGCAGTATTAT. Residues: CASSPDRGSDTQYY. V is TRBV5-1 and J is TRBJ2-3; 9 nucleotides line up with TRBD1. The V segment lost 4 bases and the J segment 4 bases; nucleotides outside the gene matches: 4. The CDR3 runs 14 residues. Germline CDR1 SGHRS, CDR2 YFSETQ.

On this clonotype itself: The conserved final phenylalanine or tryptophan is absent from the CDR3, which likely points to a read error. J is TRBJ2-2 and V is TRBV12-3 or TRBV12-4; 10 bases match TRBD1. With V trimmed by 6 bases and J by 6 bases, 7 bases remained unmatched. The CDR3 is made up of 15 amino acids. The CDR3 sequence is CASRAGQGRAGELFC. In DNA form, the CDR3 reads TGTGCCAGCAGGGCGGGACAGGGGAGGGCCGGGGAGCTGTTTTGT.

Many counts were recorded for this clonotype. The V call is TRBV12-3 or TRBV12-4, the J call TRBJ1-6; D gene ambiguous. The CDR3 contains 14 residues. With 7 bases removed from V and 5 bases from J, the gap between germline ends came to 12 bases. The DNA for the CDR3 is TGTGCCAGCACCAACCCCGGGAATAATTCACCCCTCCACTTT. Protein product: CASTNPGNNSPLHF.

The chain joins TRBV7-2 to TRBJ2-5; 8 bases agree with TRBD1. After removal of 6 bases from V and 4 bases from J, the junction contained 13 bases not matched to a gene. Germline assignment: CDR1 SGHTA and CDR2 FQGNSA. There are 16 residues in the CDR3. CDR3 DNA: TGTGCCAGCAGTCGACAGGGGCTGTCCGGCGGAGAGACCCAGTACTTC. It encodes CASSRQGLSGGETQYF.

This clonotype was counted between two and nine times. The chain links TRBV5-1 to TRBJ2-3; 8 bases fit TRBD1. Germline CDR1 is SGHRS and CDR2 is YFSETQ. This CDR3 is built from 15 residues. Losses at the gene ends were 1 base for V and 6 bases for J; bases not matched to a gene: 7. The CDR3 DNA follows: TGCGCCAGCAGCTTGAATCGGACAGGGAGGGATACGCAGTATTTT. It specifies CASSLNRTGRDTQYF.

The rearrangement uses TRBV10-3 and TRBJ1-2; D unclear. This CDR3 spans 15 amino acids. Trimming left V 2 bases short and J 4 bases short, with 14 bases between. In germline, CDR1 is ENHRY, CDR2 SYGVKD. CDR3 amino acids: CAISEPRSGSYGYTF. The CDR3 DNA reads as TGTGCCATCAGTGAGCCAAGGTCGGGGAGCTATGGCTACACCTTC.

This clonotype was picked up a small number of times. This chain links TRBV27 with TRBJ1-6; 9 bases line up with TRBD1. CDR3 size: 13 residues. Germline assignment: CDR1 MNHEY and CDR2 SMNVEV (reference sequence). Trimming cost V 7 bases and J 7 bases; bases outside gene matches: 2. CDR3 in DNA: TGTGCCAGCAAAGGACAGGGGAATTCACCCCTCCACTTT. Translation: CASKGQGNSPLHF.

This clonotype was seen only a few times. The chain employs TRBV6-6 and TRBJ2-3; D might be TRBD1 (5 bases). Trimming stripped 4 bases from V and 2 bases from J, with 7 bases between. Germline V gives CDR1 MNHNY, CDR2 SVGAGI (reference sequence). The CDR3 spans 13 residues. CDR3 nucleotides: TGTGCCAGCAGTTCCAGGGACACAGATACGCAGTATTTT. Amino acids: CASSSRDTDTQYF.

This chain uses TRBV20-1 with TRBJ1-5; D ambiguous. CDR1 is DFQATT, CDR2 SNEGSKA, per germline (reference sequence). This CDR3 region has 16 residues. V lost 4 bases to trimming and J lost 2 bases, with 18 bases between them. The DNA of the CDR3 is TGCAGTGCTAAAAGTAGTTCCGGACGAGGCAATCAGCCCCAGCATTTT. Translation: CSAKSSSGRGNQPQHF.

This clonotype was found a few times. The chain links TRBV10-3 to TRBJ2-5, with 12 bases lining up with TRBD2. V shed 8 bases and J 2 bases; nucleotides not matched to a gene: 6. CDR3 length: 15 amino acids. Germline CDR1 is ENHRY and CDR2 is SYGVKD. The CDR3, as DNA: TGTGCCATCGCGCCTAGCGGGAGGGGTCAAGAGACCCAGTACTTC. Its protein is CAIAPSGRGQETQYF.